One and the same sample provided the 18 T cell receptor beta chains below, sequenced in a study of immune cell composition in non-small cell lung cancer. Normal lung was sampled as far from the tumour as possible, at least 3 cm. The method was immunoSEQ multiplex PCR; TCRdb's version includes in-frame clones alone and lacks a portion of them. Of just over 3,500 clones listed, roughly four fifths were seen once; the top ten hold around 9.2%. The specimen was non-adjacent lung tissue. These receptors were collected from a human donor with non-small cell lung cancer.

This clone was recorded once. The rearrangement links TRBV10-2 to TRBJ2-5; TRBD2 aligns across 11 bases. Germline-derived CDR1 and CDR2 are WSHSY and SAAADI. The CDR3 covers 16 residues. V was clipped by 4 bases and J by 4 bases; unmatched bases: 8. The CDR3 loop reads CASSVTSGSGRETQYF. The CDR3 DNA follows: TGCGCCAGCAGTGTCACTAGCGGGAGTGGAAGAGAGACCCAGTACTTC.

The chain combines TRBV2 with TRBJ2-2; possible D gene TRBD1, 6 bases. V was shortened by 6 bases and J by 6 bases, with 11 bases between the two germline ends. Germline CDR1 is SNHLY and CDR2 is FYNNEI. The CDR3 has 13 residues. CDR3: CASRTQGSGELFF. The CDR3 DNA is TGTGCCAGCAGGACACAGGGTTCCGGGGAGCTGTTTTTT.

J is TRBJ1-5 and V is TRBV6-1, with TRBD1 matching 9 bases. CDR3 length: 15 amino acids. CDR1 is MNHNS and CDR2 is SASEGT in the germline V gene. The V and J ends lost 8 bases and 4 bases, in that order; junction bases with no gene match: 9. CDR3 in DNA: TGTGCCAGCGACCGGGACAGGGTCTTTAATCAGCCCCAGCATTTT. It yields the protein CASDRDRVFNQPQHF.

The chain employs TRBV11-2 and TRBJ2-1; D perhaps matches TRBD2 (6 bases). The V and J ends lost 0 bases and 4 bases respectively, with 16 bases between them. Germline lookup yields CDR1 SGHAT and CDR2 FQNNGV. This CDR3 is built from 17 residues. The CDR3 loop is CASSLDHRDSFYNEQFF. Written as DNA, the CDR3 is TGTGCCAGCAGCTTAGACCACCGGGACTCTTTTTACAATGAGCAGTTCTTC.

CDR3 sequence: CAWGAEGKQFF. The CDR3 DNA is TGTGCCTGGGGCGCGGAGGGGAAGCAGTTCTTC. J is TRBJ2-1 and V is TRBV30; possibly TRBD2 for D (6 bases). CDR1 is GTSNPN and CDR2 is SVGIG in the germline V gene (reference sequence). The V and J ends lost 5 bases and 11 bases respectively, with 13 bases between them. The CDR3 is made up of 11 amino acids.

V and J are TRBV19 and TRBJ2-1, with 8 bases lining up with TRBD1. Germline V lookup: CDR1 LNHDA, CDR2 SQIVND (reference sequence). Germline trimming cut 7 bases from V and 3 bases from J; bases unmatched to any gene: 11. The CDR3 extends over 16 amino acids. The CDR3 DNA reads TGTGCCAGTACCCCCTTTGGACAGGGTTACTACAATGAGCAGTTCTTC. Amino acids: CASTPFGQGYYNEQFF.

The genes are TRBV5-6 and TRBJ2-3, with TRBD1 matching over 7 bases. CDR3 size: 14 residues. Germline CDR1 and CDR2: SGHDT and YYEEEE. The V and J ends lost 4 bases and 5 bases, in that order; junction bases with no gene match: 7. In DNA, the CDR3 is TGTGCCAGCAGCCGTGATACAGGGGAAGATACGCAGTATTTT. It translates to CASSRDTGEDTQYF.

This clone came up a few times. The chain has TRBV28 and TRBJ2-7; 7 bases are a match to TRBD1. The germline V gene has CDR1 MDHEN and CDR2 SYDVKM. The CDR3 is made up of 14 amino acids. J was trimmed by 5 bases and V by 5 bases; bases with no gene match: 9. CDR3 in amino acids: CASSPQGVGDEQYF. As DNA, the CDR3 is TGTGCCAGCAGTCCCCAGGGGGTCGGCGACGAGCAGTACTTC.

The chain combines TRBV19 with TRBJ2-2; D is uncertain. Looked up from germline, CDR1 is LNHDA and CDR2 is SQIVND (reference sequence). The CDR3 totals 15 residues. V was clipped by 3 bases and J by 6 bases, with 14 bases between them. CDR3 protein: CASSIDVGGSGELFF. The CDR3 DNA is TGTGCCAGTAGTATTGATGTTGGCGGTTCCGGGGAGCTGTTTTTT.

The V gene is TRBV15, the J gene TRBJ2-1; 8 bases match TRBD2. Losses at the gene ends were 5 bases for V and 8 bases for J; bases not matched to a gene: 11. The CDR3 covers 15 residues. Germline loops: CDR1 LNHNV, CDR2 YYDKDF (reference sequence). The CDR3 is CATSASGTSGDEQFF. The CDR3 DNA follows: TGTGCCACCAGCGCATCCGGGACTAGTGGCGATGAGCAGTTCTTC.

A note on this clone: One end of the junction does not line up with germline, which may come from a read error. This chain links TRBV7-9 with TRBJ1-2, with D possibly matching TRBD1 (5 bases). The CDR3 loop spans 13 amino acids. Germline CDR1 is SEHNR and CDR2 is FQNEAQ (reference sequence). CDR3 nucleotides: TGTGCCAGCAGCTTAGGGGACTACTACGGCTACACCTTC. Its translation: CASSLGDYYGYTF. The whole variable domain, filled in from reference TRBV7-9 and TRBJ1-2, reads DTGVSQNPRHKITKRGQNVTFRCDPISEHNRLYWYRQTLGQGPEFLTYFQNEAQLEKSRLLSDRFSAERPKGSFSTLEIQRTEQGDSAMYLCASSLGDYYGYTFGSGTRLTVV.

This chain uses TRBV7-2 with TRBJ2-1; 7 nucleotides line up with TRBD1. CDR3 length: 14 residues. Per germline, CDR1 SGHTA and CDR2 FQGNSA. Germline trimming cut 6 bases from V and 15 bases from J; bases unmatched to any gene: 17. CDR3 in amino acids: CASRVAGAGTEWFF. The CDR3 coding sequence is TGTGCCAGCAGAGTTGCGGGCGCCGGGACAGAATGGTTCTTC.

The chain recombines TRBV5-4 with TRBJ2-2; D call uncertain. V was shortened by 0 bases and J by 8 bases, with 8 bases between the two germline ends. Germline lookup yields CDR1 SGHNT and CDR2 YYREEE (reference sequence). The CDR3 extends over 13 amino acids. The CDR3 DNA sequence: TGTGCCAGCAGCTTGGTTGCAGCGGGGGAGCTGTTTTTT. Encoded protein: CASSLVAAGELFF.

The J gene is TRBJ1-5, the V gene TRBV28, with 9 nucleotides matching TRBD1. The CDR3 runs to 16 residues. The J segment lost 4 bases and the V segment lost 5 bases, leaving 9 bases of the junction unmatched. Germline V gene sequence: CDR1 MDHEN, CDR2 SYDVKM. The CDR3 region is CASSPAGTGRNQPQHF. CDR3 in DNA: TGTGCCAGCAGTCCGGCCGGGACAGGGAGGAATCAGCCCCAGCATTTT.

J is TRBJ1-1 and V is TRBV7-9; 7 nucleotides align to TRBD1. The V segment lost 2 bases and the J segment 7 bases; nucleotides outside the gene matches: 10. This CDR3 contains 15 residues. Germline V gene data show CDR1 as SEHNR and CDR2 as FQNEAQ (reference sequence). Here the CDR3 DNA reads TGTGCCAGCAGCTTATTAGGGGGCGGTCGGGGTGAAGCTTTCTTT. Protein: CASSLLGGGRGEAFF.

The CDR3 protein is CASSLASGVLTLGELFF. The DNA of the CDR3 is TGCGCCAGCAGCTTGGCTAGCGGGGTCCTCACGTTGGGGGAGCTGTTTTTT. This rearrangement joins TRBV5-1 to TRBJ2-2; 9 bases agree with TRBD2. Germline CDR1 SGHRS, CDR2 YFSETQ. After removal of 0 bases from V and 8 bases from J, the junction contained 11 bases not matched to a gene. The CDR3 contains 17 residues.

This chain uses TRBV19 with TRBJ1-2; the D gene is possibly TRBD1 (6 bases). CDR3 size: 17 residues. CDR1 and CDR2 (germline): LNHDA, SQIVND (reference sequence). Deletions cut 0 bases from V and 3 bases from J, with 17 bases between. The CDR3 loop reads CASSIDRAAGDYYGYTF. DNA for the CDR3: TGTGCCAGTAGTATAGATCGGGCCGCAGGGGATTACTATGGCTACACCTTC. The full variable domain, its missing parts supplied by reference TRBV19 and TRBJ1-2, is DGGITQSPKYLFRKEGQNVTLSCEQNLNHDAMYWYRQDPGQGLRLIYYSQIVNDFQKGDIAEGYSVSREKKESFPLTVTSAQKNPTAFYLCASSIDRAAGDYYGYTFGSGTRLTVV.

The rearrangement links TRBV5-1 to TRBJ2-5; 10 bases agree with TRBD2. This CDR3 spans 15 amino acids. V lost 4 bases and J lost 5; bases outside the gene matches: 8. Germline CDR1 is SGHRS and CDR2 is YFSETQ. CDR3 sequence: CASSQSGGAWETQYF. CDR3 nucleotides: TGCGCCAGCAGCCAAAGCGGGGGGGCCTGGGAGACCCAGTACTTC.